A selection of T cell receptor beta chains follows, all from one sample in a study of beta chain features in type 1 diabetes. Sequencing was performed with immunoSEQ multiplex PCR; in TCRdb, only in-frame clones are kept and a portion is missing. The table lists nearly 350,000 clones, 9.3% of them singletons. Sequencing input: central memory CD4+ T cells from blood. Receptor source: a man aged 25-40 years with type 1 diabetes. The CDR3 runs from the conserved cysteine through the conserved F or W. The D gene is left open where the match is weak. Size is omitted from some rows. Given values are once, few, many or a class for expanded clones.

few	TRBV6-5	TRBJ1-1	-	CASSYSRDTEAFF	TGTGCCAGCAGTTACTCTCGGGACACTGAAGCTTTCTTT
-	TRBV6-5	TRBJ2-7	TRBD1	CASRPGTGSGYEQYF	TGTGCCAGCAGGCCAGGGACAGGGAGCGGTTACGAGCAGTACTTC
few	TRBV28	TRBJ2-6	-	CASSEGFSGANVLTF	TGTGCCAGCAGCGAGGGGTTTTCGGGGGCCAACGTCCTGACTTTC
many	TRBV5-1	TRBJ1-4	-	CASSLSQGSEKLFF	TGCGCCAGCAGCTTGAGCCAGGGTAGCGAAAAACTGTTTTTT
few	TRBV15	TRBJ2-1	-	CATSSPDRFLYNEQFF	TGTGCCACCAGCAGCCCCGACAGGTTCCTCTACAATGAGCAGTTCTTC
many	TRBV7-2	TRBJ1-2	-	CASSLSFPGGYTF	TGTGCCAGCAGCTTATCTTTTCCGGGTGGCTACACCTTC
-	TRBV25-1	TRBJ2-5	-	CASSDPLAQETQYF	TGTGCCAGCAGTGACCCCCTAGCGCAAGAGACCCAGTACTTC
many	TRBV4-1	TRBJ2-3	-	CASSQDPTNLVSTDTQYF	TGCGCCAGCAGCCAGGACCCGACCAACCTCGTTAGCACAGATACGCAGTATTTT
-	TRBV27	TRBJ2-5	-	CASSLSGAETQYF	TGTGCCAGCAGTTTATCGGGCGCAGAGACCCAGTACTTC
-	TRBV25-1	TRBJ2-2	-	CASRKQGNTGELFF	TGTGCCAGCAGGAAACAGGGAAACACCGGGGAGCTGTTTTTT
-	TRBV11-3	TRBJ1-1	-	CASSLRGSQKEAFF	TGTGCCAGCAGCTTACGCGGCAGTCAAAAAGAGGCTTTCTTT
-	TRBV7-2	TRBJ1-4	-	CASSRGGNEKLFF	TGTGCCAGCAGCCGTGGGGGTAATGAAAAACTGTTTTTT
many	TRBV2	TRBJ2-1	TRBD2	CASNPVGLAGAGPQFF	TGTGCCAGCAACCCCGTGGGACTAGCGGGGGCCGGTCCCCAGTTCTTC
few	TRBV7-9	TRBJ2-1	-	CASEADYNEQFF	TGTGCCAGCGAAGCTGACTACAATGAGCAGTTCTTC
few	TRBV21-1	TRBJ1-1	-	CASSKAGPRAFF	TGTGCCAGCAGCAAAGCGGGCCCTAGAGCTTTCTTT
-	TRBV2	TRBJ2-1	TRBD2	CASRVASGGHDEQFF	TGTGCCAGCAGAGTCGCCAGCGGGGGCCACGATGAGCAGTTCTTC
few	TRBV29-1	TRBJ2-3	-	CSVVGGVDTQYF	TGCAGCGTTGTCGGGGGCGTCGATACGCAGTATTTT
-	TRBV19	TRBJ1-1	-	CASSGYTEAFF	TGTGCCAGTAGCGGTTATACTGAAGCTTTCTTT
-	TRBV5-4	TRBJ1-1	-	CASSLDRDTEAFF	TGTGCCAGCAGCTTGGACCGAGACACTGAAGCTTTCTTT
many	TRBV7-9	TRBJ1-2	TRBD1	CASSPTGTGDGYTF	TGTGCCAGCAGCCCCACCGGGACAGGAGATGGCTACACCTTC
many	TRBV11-2	TRBJ2-3	-	CASSLGLGDTQYF	TGTGCCAGCAGCTTAGGTTTGGGGGATACGCAGTATTTT